The entry below describes one T cell receptor (beta chain). These data come from a study of OX40 agonist ivuxolimab in advanced cancers. TCRdb's copy holds only in-frame clones and misses some; the assay was immunoSEQ multiplex PCR. The sample holds 17,000 or so clones, just under 80% seen once. This CDR3 has 13 amino acids. V was clipped by 1 base and J by 8 bases, with 8 bases between them. Germline CDR1 is MNHEY and CDR2 is SMNVEV (reference sequence). The sample was CD4+ or CD8+ T cells sorted from blood, taken in a trial of the OX40 agonist ivuxolimab. The TCR was taken from an adult with an advanced solid tumor such as melanoma, head and neck, liver or kidney cancer. This rearrangement joins TRBV27 to TRBJ1-4, with D unresolved. The CDR3 sequence: CASSLFDSEKLFF. The CDR3, as DNA: TGTGCCAGCAGTTTATTTGACTCCGAAAAACTGTTTTTT.